This entry lists 31 T cell receptor beta chains sequenced from one sample in a study of CD8 T cells in ankylosing spondylitis. TCRdb fed the 5' RACE reads into MiXCR, producing one record per CDR3 protein. The table has about 39,000 distinct CDR3 sequences, approximately 3% seen once. The sequencing input was blood, either unsorted or a sorted T cell fraction (not recorded which). The receptor source for this set is a male donor with ankylosing spondylitis or in good health (not recorded which).

The sample holds many counts of this clonotype. The chain carries TRBV9 and TRBJ2-1; unclear D gene. The germline V gene has CDR1 SGDLS and CDR2 YYNGEE. V lost 4 bases, J lost 8 bases, and 19 bases lay in between. CDR3 length: 15 amino acids. For the CDR3, the DNA is TGTGCCAGCAGCCCACCGTCCCTGGGCCCCCATGAGCAGTTCTTC. This sequence encodes CASSPPSLGPHEQFF.

V and J are TRBV9 and TRBJ1-4, with 9 bases matching TRBD1. Looked up from germline, CDR1 is SGDLS and CDR2 is YYNGEE. The CDR3 extends over 15 amino acids. V shed 3 bases and J 7 bases; nucleotides not matched to a gene: 7. The CDR3: CASSGSGTGSEKLFF. The CDR3 nucleotides are TGTGCCAGCAGCGGCTCCGGGACAGGGTCTGAAAAACTGTTTTTT. The full variable domain, its missing parts supplied by reference TRBV9 and TRBJ1-4, is DSGVTQTPKHLITATGQRVTLRCSPRSGDLSVYWYQQSLDQGLQFLIQYYNGEERAKGNILERFSAQQFPDLHSELNLSSLELGDSALYFCASSGSGTGSEKLFFGSGTQLSVL.

This clonotype was seen repeatedly, ten times or more. The chain joins TRBV9 to TRBJ2-3; no reliable D call. Germline CDR1 is SGDLS and CDR2 is YYNGEE. This CDR3 region has 13 residues. V was cut by 4 bases and J by 0 bases, with 6 bases left in between. CDR3 protein: CASSIQSTDTQYF. In DNA, the CDR3 is TGTGCCAGCAGCATTCAGAGCACAGATACGCAGTATTTT.

There are many counts of this clonotype. The chain has TRBV9 and TRBJ1-1; D remains ambiguous. This CDR3 has 14 residues. From germline, CDR1 is SGDLS and CDR2 YYNGEE. V lost 4 bases and J lost 0, with 10 bases in between. The CDR3 coding sequence is TGTGCCAGCAGCCTCCAAGGGTTGAACACTGAAGCTTTCTTT. Translated: CASSLQGLNTEAFF.

This clonotype was seen a handful of times. CDR3 in DNA: TGTGCCAGCACCCCGGGGGGGAACGAGCAGTACGTC. Its translation: CASTPGGNEQYV. This chain joins TRBV5-6 and TRBJ2-7; 8 positions match TRBD2. CDR3 size: 12 residues. Trimming at V came to 6 bases and at J to 5 bases, leaving 4 bases not matched to a gene. Looked up from germline, CDR1 is SGHDT and CDR2 is YYEEEE.

The chain joins TRBV9 to TRBJ2-2; 11 positions match TRBD2. This CDR3 is 18 amino acids long. Unmatched junction bases numbered 13, after V lost 4 bases and J lost 5 bases. In germline, CDR1 is SGDLS, CDR2 YYNGEE. The chain's CDR3 is CASSTVAGGPRLTGELFF. The CDR3 nucleotides are TGTGCCAGCAGCACAGTAGCGGGAGGGCCACGGTTAACCGGGGAGCTGTTTTTT. The entire variable domain, with the rest obtained from reference TRBV9 and TRBJ2-2, is as follows: DSGVTQTPKHLITATGQRVTLRCSPRSGDLSVYWYQQSLDQGLQFLIQYYNGEERAKGNILERFSAQQFPDLHSELNLSSLELGDSALYFCASSTVAGGPRLTGELFFGEGSRLTVL.

This clonotype was detected many times. This chain uses TRBV9 with TRBJ2-3, with 7 nucleotides matching TRBD1. Unmatched junction bases numbered 1, after V lost 5 bases and J lost 1 base. Germline V gene lookup returns CDR1 SGDLS and CDR2 YYNGEE. This CDR3 contains 13 residues. This chain's CDR3 is CASSTGGTDTQYF. CDR3 nucleotides: TGTGCCAGCAGTACAGGGGGCACAGATACGCAGTATTTT.

This clonotype was recorded at least ten times. The chain couples TRBV9 to TRBJ2-1, with 12 positions matching TRBD2. Germline assignment: CDR1 SGDLS and CDR2 YYNGEE. The CDR3 consists of 15 residues. V gave up 4 bases and J gave up 2 bases; unmatched junction bases: 1. CDR3 sequence: CASSRTSGTYNEQFF. The CDR3 DNA follows: TGTGCCAGCAGCAGGACTAGCGGGACCTACAATGAGCAGTTCTTC.

This clonotype appeared many times. The chain is built from TRBV9 and TRBJ2-3; TRBD2 aligns across 8 bases. V dropped 4 bases and J dropped 5; count of bases not matched to a gene: 12. Germline values: CDR1 SGDLS, CDR2 YYNGEE. This CDR3 has 16 residues. CDR3 in amino acids: CASSPSGSGVRDTQYF. The CDR3, as DNA: TGTGCCAGCAGCCCCAGTGGTAGCGGGGTTCGAGATACGCAGTATTTT.

This clonotype was found many times. The chain recombines TRBV9 with TRBJ2-3; D uncertain. The length of the CDR3 is 14 residues. Trimming pared 0 bases from V and 4 bases from J, leaving 9 bases between. CDR1 and CDR2 from the germline V gene are SGDLS and YYNGEE. The CDR3 nucleotides are TGTGCCAGCAGCGTAGGGCCGACCGCAGATACGCAGTATTTT. Its translation: CASSVGPTADTQYF.

This clonotype was counted ten times or more. The chain employs TRBV9 and TRBJ2-1; 15 nucleotides agree with TRBD2. This CDR3 comprises 19 residues. The germline CDR1 and CDR2 sequences are SGDLS and YYNGEE. Unmatched junction bases numbered 6, after V lost 0 bases and J lost 2 bases. The CDR3 bases are TGTGCCAGCAGCGTAGGGGGGACTAGCGGGGGGCCACCCTACAATGAGCAGTTCTTC. Residues: CASSVGGTSGGPPYNEQFF.

This clonotype was detected ten times or more. The chain carries TRBV9 and TRBJ1-1; D not certain. Germline values: CDR1 SGDLS, CDR2 YYNGEE. This CDR3 has 14 residues. V was trimmed by 3 bases and J by 1 base, leaving 10 bases between them. The CDR3 DNA sequence: TGTGCCAGCAGCGCAATGACGGGGAACACTGAAGCTTTCTTT. Its translation is CASSAMTGNTEAFF.

In its sample, this clonotype was seen many times. The J gene is TRBJ2-2, the V gene TRBV9; 11 nucleotides line up with TRBD2. The V gene end was trimmed by 6 bases and the J gene end by 7 bases; junction bases not matched to a gene: 5. In germline, CDR1 is SGDLS, CDR2 YYNGEE. The CDR3 loop spans 14 amino acids. Here the CDR3 reads CASNPSGRNGELFF. CDR3 coding DNA: TGTGCCAGCAACCCTAGCGGGAGGAACGGGGAGCTGTTTTTT.

At least ten counts were recorded for this clonotype. The V and J genes are TRBV9 and TRBJ2-1, with 7 bases fitting TRBD2. J gave up 8 bases and V 4 bases, and 12 bases lay outside the gene matches. The germline CDR1 and CDR2 sequences are SGDLS and YYNGEE. The CDR3 extends over 15 amino acids. In nucleotides, the CDR3 is TGTGCCAGCAGCCCCCGTGGGGCGGGAGTTTATGAGCAGTTCTTC. Translating it yields CASSPRGAGVYEQFF. The whole variable domain, filled in from reference TRBV9 and TRBJ2-1, reads DSGVTQTPKHLITATGQRVTLRCSPRSGDLSVYWYQQSLDQGLQFLIQYYNGEERAKGNILERFSAQQFPDLHSELNLSSLELGDSALYFCASSPRGAGVYEQFFGPGTRLTVL.

The chain carries TRBV9 and TRBJ1-1; D not certain. The CDR3 is made up of 14 amino acids. Looked up from germline, CDR1 is SGDLS and CDR2 is YYNGEE. V was shortened by 0 bases and J by 6 bases, with 12 bases between the two germline ends. CDR3 nucleotides: TGTGCCAGCAGCGTAGGGGATACTTGGTCTGAAGCTTTCTTT. Protein: CASSVGDTWSEAFF.

There are many counts of this clonotype. V is TRBV9 and J is TRBJ2-1; 12 positions match TRBD2. The CDR3 runs 17 residues. Per germline, CDR1 SGDLS and CDR2 YYNGEE. Trimming at V came to 0 bases and at J to 7 bases, leaving 8 bases not matched to a gene. CDR3 sequence reads: CASSVDLAGGPKNEQFF. The CDR3, as DNA: TGTGCCAGCAGCGTAGATCTAGCGGGAGGGCCGAAGAATGAGCAGTTCTTC.

At least ten counts were recorded for this clonotype. The chain has TRBV9 and TRBJ2-2; 7 bases agree with TRBD2. CDR3 size: 17 residues. The germline gives CDR1 SGDLS, CDR2 YYNGEE. V lost 3 bases and J lost 5; bases outside the gene matches: 13. The CDR3, as DNA: TGTGCCAGCAGCGCGCCCCCAGGGAGGGCCATGACCGGGGAGCTGTTTTTT. Encoded protein: CASSAPPGRAMTGELFF. Based on the CDR3 plus reference TRBV9 and TRBJ2-2, the full variable domain is DSGVTQTPKHLITATGQRVTLRCSPRSGDLSVYWYQQSLDQGLQFLIQYYNGEERAKGNILERFSAQQFPDLHSELNLSSLELGDSALYFCASSAPPGRAMTGELFFGEGSRLTVL.

This clonotype was detected many times. Germline and junction disagree at one end, which may indicate a read error. The chain employs TRBV10-1 and TRBJ2-3, with 8 positions matching TRBD2. The CDR3 loop spans 14 amino acids. Germline V gene lookup returns CDR1 WNHNN and CDR2 SYGVQD (reference sequence). The CDR3 DNA reads as TGCGCCAGCATTGAGACTAGCGAACAAGATACGCAGTATTTT. Its translation: CASIETSEQDTQYF.

This clonotype was counted many times. The rearrangement uses TRBV7-3 and TRBJ2-7, with 16 bases matching TRBD2. Germline V gene lookup returns CDR1 SGHTA and CDR2 FQGTGA. V lost 3 bases to trimming and J lost 7 bases; unmatched junction nucleotides: 3. This CDR3 is built from 15 residues. CDR3 region: CASSLGLAGGREQYV. CDR3 coding DNA: TGTGCCAGCAGCTTGGGACTAGCGGGAGGGAGAGAGCAGTACGTC.

This chain joins TRBV9 and TRBJ2-3; 13 positions match TRBD2. The CDR3 totals 16 residues. Germline V gene lookup returns CDR1 SGDLS and CDR2 YYNGEE. V was clipped by 4 bases and J by 5 bases; unmatched bases: 7. The CDR3 spells CASSKPGTSGIDTQYF. The CDR3 DNA reads TGTGCCAGCAGCAAGCCCGGGACTAGCGGGATAGATACGCAGTATTTT.

This clonotype was detected many times. V gene TRBV9 combines with J gene TRBJ1-2; tentatively, D is TRBD1 (5 bases). CDR1 is SGDLS and CDR2 is YYNGEE in the germline V gene. Trimming took off 3 bases at V and 0 bases at J, with 18 bases between the two ends. The length of the CDR3 is 17 residues. In nucleotides, the CDR3 is TGTGCCAGCAGCGGGGGACGGTCGGGGCCCGCTAACTATGGCTACACCTTC. As protein: CASSGGRSGPANYGYTF.

This clonotype was seen more than once but under ten times. CDR3 coding DNA: TGTGCCAGCAGCGTAACTGCAAGCTCCTACAATGAGCAGTTCTTC. It translates to CASSVTASSYNEQFF. The genes are TRBV9 and TRBJ2-1; D is unclear. The CDR3 length is 15 residues. Germline V gives CDR1 SGDLS, CDR2 YYNGEE. Trimming removed 1 base from V and 0 bases from J, with 8 bases in between.

This clonotype was found many times. J is TRBJ2-1 and V is TRBV9; a possible D gene is TRBD2 (6 bases). The CDR3 totals 15 residues. Looked up from germline, CDR1 is SGDLS and CDR2 is YYNGEE. The V gene lost 3 bases and the J gene lost 8 bases, with 18 bases spanning the gap. CDR3 region: CASSAGTREWDEQFF. The CDR3 nucleotides read TGTGCCAGCAGCGCCGGGACTCGGGAATGGGATGAGCAGTTCTTC.

This clonotype occurred many times. The chain recombines TRBV9 with TRBJ2-3; 12 nucleotides match TRBD2. J gave up 5 bases and V 0 bases, and 10 bases lay outside the gene matches. CDR3 length equals 18 residues. Germline V gives CDR1 SGDLS, CDR2 YYNGEE. The CDR3 loop reads CASSVGPSGRARVDTQYF. The DNA of the CDR3 is TGTGCCAGCAGCGTAGGTCCTAGCGGGAGGGCCAGGGTAGATACGCAGTATTTT. Drawing the rest from reference TRBV9 and TRBJ2-3, the complete variable domain is DSGVTQTPKHLITATGQRVTLRCSPRSGDLSVYWYQQSLDQGLQFLIQYYNGEERAKGNILERFSAQQFPDLHSELNLSSLELGDSALYFCASSVGPSGRARVDTQYFGPGTRLTVL.

This clonotype was detected many times. The chain is built from TRBV9 and TRBJ2-5; D may be TRBD1 or TRBD2 (6 bases each). The CDR3 has 14 amino acids. The germline V gene has CDR1 SGDLS and CDR2 YYNGEE. V lost 0 bases to trimming and J lost 5 bases, with 11 bases between them. The CDR3 is CASSVGGAGETQYF. The DNA for the CDR3 is TGTGCCAGCAGCGTAGGGGGGGCGGGTGAGACCCAGTACTTC. Supplemented by reference TRBV9 and TRBJ2-5, the full variable domain reads DSGVTQTPKHLITATGQRVTLRCSPRSGDLSVYWYQQSLDQGLQFLIQYYNGEERAKGNILERFSAQQFPDLHSELNLSSLELGDSALYFCASSVGGAGETQYFGPGTRLLVL.

As concerns this clonotype: A much larger clone lies a single base off, so this may be a read error. The V gene is TRBV9, the J gene TRBJ2-3; 10 nucleotides agree with TRBD2. The CDR3 sequence is 16 residues long. Per germline, CDR1 SGDLS and CDR2 YYNGEE. V was pared by 4 bases and J by 5 bases, with 10 bases of the junction left unmatched. As DNA, the CDR3 is TGTGCCAGCAGCCCCCGGGGAGCGGGGGGGAAAGATACGCAGTATTTT. Its translation is CASSPRGAGGKDTQYF.

This clonotype was counted at least ten times. This rearrangement joins TRBV9 to TRBJ2-3; D is tentatively TRBD1 or TRBD2 (6 bases each). The CDR3 extends over 16 amino acids. Trimming took 4 bases from V and 2 from J, leaving 17 bases between them. Per the germline V gene, CDR1 is SGDLS and CDR2 is YYNGEE. The chain's CDR3 is CASSPRGDTTTDTQYF. The CDR3 DNA follows: TGTGCCAGCAGCCCCCGCGGGGACACGACCACAGATACGCAGTATTTT.

This clonotype was observed many times. The chain is built from TRBV9 and TRBJ1-1; 8 bases map to TRBD1. CDR1 is SGDLS, CDR2 YYNGEE, per germline. Unmatched junction bases numbered 3, after V lost 0 bases and J lost 2 bases. There are 15 residues in the CDR3. The CDR3 region is CASSVDGQGNTEAFF. The CDR3 DNA reads TGTGCCAGCAGCGTAGATGGACAGGGCAACACTGAAGCTTTCTTT.

This clonotype was recorded many times. The genes are TRBV9 and TRBJ1-1; D gene uncertain. V dropped 2 bases and J dropped 3 bases, with 14 bases sitting between them. The CDR3 has 15 residues. CDR1 SGDLS and CDR2 YYNGEE come from the germline V gene. CDR3 nucleotides: TGTGCCAGCAGCGTTCGGGGAGGTACGGACACTGAAGCTTTCTTT. This codes for CASSVRGGTDTEAFF.

This clonotype came up many times. V usage is TRBV9 and J usage is TRBJ1-1; 11 bases are shared with TRBD1. Germline V gene data show CDR1 as SGDLS and CDR2 as YYNGEE. The CDR3 has 15 amino acids. With 0 bases clipped from V and 5 bases from J, the junction kept 3 bases outside the gene matches. The CDR3 nucleotides read TGTGCCAGCAGCGTAGCGGGGGACAGGGGGACTGAAGCTTTCTTT. The encoded protein is CASSVAGDRGTEAFF. The full variable domain, in which reference TRBV9 and TRBJ1-1 provide the parts outside the CDR3, is DSGVTQTPKHLITATGQRVTLRCSPRSGDLSVYWYQQSLDQGLQFLIQYYNGEERAKGNILERFSAQQFPDLHSELNLSSLELGDSALYFCASSVAGDRGTEAFFGQGTRLTVV.

This clonotype has at least ten counts. V gene TRBV9 combines with J gene TRBJ2-1, with TRBD2 identical over 8 bases. Germline V gives CDR1 SGDLS, CDR2 YYNGEE. This CDR3 comprises 14 residues. J lost 5 bases, V lost 3 bases, and 4 bases had no gene match. The CDR3 nucleotides read TGTGCCAGCAGCGCCGGGACTAGTAACAATGAGCAGTTCTTC. It encodes CASSAGTSNNEQFF.